A single sample is the source of the 30 T cell receptor beta chains below, sequenced in a study of blood T cell repertoires in COVID-19. Assay: immunoSEQ multiplex PCR; the TCRdb copy retains only in-frame clones and omits some. The data show about 670,000 clones, over 80% seen once. Material: peripheral blood. The receptors stem from a woman aged 18-29 years with acute or convalescent COVID-19.

This clone has just a few counts. The chain employs TRBV4-3 and TRBJ2-1; 15 bases align to TRBD2. Trimming at V came to 0 bases and at J to 6 bases, leaving 3 bases not matched to a gene. The CDR3 is 17 amino acids. CDR1 LGHNA and CDR2 YSLEER come from the germline V gene. The DNA for the CDR3 is TGCGCCAGCAGCCAAGATCGGACTAGCGGGGGGGGCAATGAGCAGTTCTTC. It codes for CASSQDRTSGGGNEQFF.

This chain joins TRBV13 and TRBJ2-3; TRBD2 agrees at 10 bases. The CDR3 has 19 amino acids. CDR1 PRHDT and CDR2 FYEKMQ come from the germline V gene (reference sequence). V lost 4 bases and J lost 1; bases outside the gene matches: 14. In DNA form, the CDR3 reads TGTGCCAGCAGCTCCTCTAGGACTAGCGGATTACTGGGCACAGATACGCAGTATTTT. Translation gives CASSSSRTSGLLGTDTQYF.

This clone was observed once. J is TRBJ2-3 and V is TRBV11-2, with TRBD2 identical over 14 bases. The germline V gene has CDR1 SGHAT and CDR2 FQNNGV. Trimming removed 5 bases from V and 4 bases from J; junction bases left unmatched: 5. This CDR3 has 16 amino acids. The CDR3 loop is CASSPRLAGGSDTQYF. The CDR3 DNA sequence: TGTGCCAGCAGCCCGCGACTAGCGGGGGGGTCAGATACGCAGTATTTT. The full variable domain, rest sourced from reference TRBV11-2 and TRBJ2-3, is EAGVAQSPRYKIIEKRQSVAFWCNPISGHATLYWYQQILGQGPKLLIQFQNNGVVDDSQLPKDRFSAERLKGVDSTLKIQPAKLEDSAVYLCASSPRLAGGSDTQYFGPGTRLTVL.

This clone was detected a few times. This sequence joins TRBV12-5 and TRBJ2-1; the D is unclear. The germline gives CDR1 LGHNT, CDR2 FRNRAP. The ends were cut back, 5 bases at V and 5 bases at J, with 10 bases in the middle. CDR3 size: 13 residues. The DNA for the CDR3 is TGTGCTAGTGGTCCCAATATAGACAATGAGCAGTTCTTC. It yields the protein CASGPNIDNEQFF.

The chain has TRBV2 and TRBJ1-5, with a weak D call TRBD1 (5 bases). This CDR3 is built from 14 residues. Germline loops: CDR1 SNHLY, CDR2 FYNNEI. Deletions cut 7 bases from V and 3 bases from J, with 13 bases between. This CDR3 reads CASMGGQSNQPQHF. CDR3 coding DNA: TGTGCCAGCATGGGAGGACAATCCAATCAGCCCCAGCATTTT.

This clone was found a few times. The rearrangement links TRBV12-3 or TRBV12-4 to TRBJ1-2; D perhaps matches TRBD1 (5 bases). This CDR3 is 12 amino acids long. Between the trimmed V and J ends, which lost 1 base and 7 bases, there was a span of 7 bases. CDR3 DNA: TGTGCCAGCAGTTTAGACAGGTCTGGCTACACCTTC. Translated: CASSLDRSGYTF.

CDR3 sequence (DNA): TGTGCCAGCAGCACCTCCGGGACAGGGAATTCACCCCTCCACTTT. This translates into CASSTSGTGNSPLHF. The chain carries TRBV7-2 and TRBJ1-6; 9 nucleotides align to TRBD1. V was clipped by 5 bases and J by 7 bases; unmatched bases: 6. The CDR3 is made up of 15 amino acids. Germline CDR1 is SGHTA and CDR2 is FQGNSA.

The chain has TRBV14 and TRBJ2-1; 8 bases map to TRBD1. CDR1 and CDR2 (germline): SGHDN, FVKESK. Trimming at V came to 4 bases and at J to 2 bases, leaving 1 base not matched to a gene. The CDR3 covers 14 residues. This chain's CDR3 is CASSPGQAYNEQFF. The CDR3 region has the DNA TGTGCCAGCAGCCCGGGACAGGCCTACAATGAGCAGTTCTTC.

The chain has TRBV28 and TRBJ2-7; D might be TRBD1 (5 bases). The ends were cut back, 1 base at V and 3 bases at J, with 13 bases in the middle. This CDR3 spans 15 amino acids. Germline CDR1 is MDHEN and CDR2 is SYDVKM. CDR3 DNA sequence: TGTGCCAGCAGTTTATCAGGGCCTCCGAACTACGAGCAGTACTTC. Amino acid sequence: CASSLSGPPNYEQYF.

The chain combines TRBV7-2 with TRBJ1-2; D gene unclear. This CDR3 has 14 residues. V was pared by 5 bases and J by 4 bases, with 14 bases between. CDR1 is SGHTA, CDR2 FQGNSA, per germline. DNA for the CDR3: TGTGCCAGCAGCCCCGCGGGGATGGCCTATGGCTACACCTTC. Its translation is CASSPAGMAYGYTF.

This rearrangement joins TRBV7-7 to TRBJ1-1; 7 bases fit TRBD1. The CDR3 totals 13 residues. V shed 3 bases, J shed 4 bases, and the junction held 2 bases outside the gene matches. The germline V gene encodes CDR1 SSHAT and CDR2 FNYEAQ (reference sequence). The CDR3 DNA sequence: TGTGCCAGCAGCTTGACAGGGAGCACTGAAGCTTTCTTT. Its protein is CASSLTGSTEAFF.

Here the CDR3 reads CASAFSRGRTSGNTIYF. CDR3 DNA sequence: TGTGCCAGCGCCTTTTCGCGGGGCAGGACCTCTGGAAACACCATATATTTT. The chain carries TRBV25-1 and TRBJ1-3; tentatively, D is TRBD1 (5 bases). From germline, CDR1 is MGHDK and CDR2 SYGVNS. The CDR3 has 17 amino acids. V lost 8 bases and J lost 0, with 20 bases in between.

This clone has just a few counts. The chain is built from TRBV14 and TRBJ2-7; the D gene is possibly TRBD2 (5 bases). From germline, CDR1 is SGHDN and CDR2 FVKESK. The CDR3 extends over 15 amino acids. V lost 0 bases to trimming and J lost 4 bases, with 13 bases between them. CDR3 DNA: TGTGCCAGCAGCCAAGAACTAGGATCCGCTTACGAGCAGTACTTC. Encoded protein: CASSQELGSAYEQYF. Together with reference TRBV14 and TRBJ2-7, the CDR3 gives the full variable domain: EAGVTQFPSHSVIEKGQTVTLRCDPISGHDNLYWYRRVMGKEIKFLLHFVKESKQDESGMPNNRFLAERTGGTYSTLKVQPAELEDSGVYFCASSQELGSAYEQYFGPGTRLTVT.

V and J are TRBV7-2 and TRBJ2-1; 8 bases agree with TRBD2. The CDR3 covers 15 residues. With 5 bases clipped from V and 7 bases from J, the junction kept 10 bases outside the gene matches. Germline V gene sequence: CDR1 SGHTA, CDR2 FQGNSA. The CDR3 DNA reads TGTGCCAGCAGCCCGGGGGGGGTAGATGTGAATGAGCAGTTCTTC. Protein sequence: CASSPGGVDVNEQFF.

The J gene is TRBJ1-3, the V gene TRBV28, with D tentatively TRBD1 (5 bases). The ends were cut back, 6 bases at V and 0 bases at J, with 12 bases in the middle. There are 15 residues in the CDR3. The germline V gene encodes CDR1 MDHEN and CDR2 SYDVKM. The CDR3 sequence: CASRQEGASGNTIYF. DNA for the CDR3: TGTGCCAGCAGACAGGAAGGGGCCTCTGGAAACACCATATATTTT.

The chain carries TRBV2 and TRBJ1-3; D perhaps matches TRBD1 (5 bases). CDR3 length equals 13 residues. From germline, CDR1 is SNHLY and CDR2 FYNNEI. Trimming pared 6 bases from V and 1 base from J, leaving 7 bases between. In nucleotides, the CDR3 is TGTGCCAGCAGAGGGACTTCTGGAAACACCATATATTTT. Translation: CASRGTSGNTIYF.

The chain couples TRBV7-9 to TRBJ1-4; no clear D. Germline V gene lookup returns CDR1 SEHNR and CDR2 FQNEAQ (reference sequence). Trimming cost V 7 bases and J 4 bases, with 16 bases left between them. The CDR3 is 15 residues long. The CDR3 region has the DNA TGTGCCAGCATCTCCGGCGGAGGGATTAATGAAAAACTGTTTTTT. Encoded protein: CASISGGGINEKLFF.

The CDR3 DNA is TGTGCCACCAGCGAACGGGGACTAGCGGGGGTAAACACCGGGGAGCTGTTTTTT. Translated: CATSERGLAGVNTGELFF. The chain carries TRBV15 and TRBJ2-2; 14 bases agree with TRBD2. Per the germline V gene, CDR1 is LNHNV and CDR2 is YYDKDF (reference sequence). Unmatched junction bases numbered 7, after V lost 5 bases and J lost 2 bases. The CDR3 is 18 amino acids.

The rearrangement uses TRBV24-1 and TRBJ2-3; 7 positions match TRBD1. The germline gives CDR1 KGHDR, CDR2 SFDVKD. The V and J ends lost 8 bases and 0 bases, in that order; junction bases with no gene match: 4. This CDR3 has 14 residues. The CDR3, as DNA: TGTGCCACCACAGGGACAGACAGCACAGATACGCAGTATTTT. It translates to CATTGTDSTDTQYF.

This clone is a singleton in its sample. The rearrangement uses TRBV12-3 or TRBV12-4 and TRBJ2-3; D perhaps matches TRBD2 (6 bases). The CDR3 runs 11 residues. Trimming removed 8 bases from V and 3 bases from J, with 6 bases in between. Here the CDR3 DNA reads TGTGCCAGCCGGGAGACAGATACGCAGTATTTT. This translates into CASRETDTQYF.

This chain uses TRBV5-1 with TRBJ2-1; TRBD2 is a possible D gene (5 bases). This CDR3 is 16 amino acids long. The V end lost 4 bases, the J end lost 0 bases, and 14 bases lay between the germline ends. CDR1 and CDR2 from the germline V gene are SGHRS and YFSETQ. CDR3 sequence (DNA): TGCGCCAGCAGCCATGACTACCCCAGCTCCTACAATGAGCAGTTCTTC. Protein: CASSHDYPSSYNEQFF.

The chain recombines TRBV24-1 with TRBJ2-2; 10 positions match TRBD1. The CDR3 consists of 16 residues. Per germline, CDR1 KGHDR and CDR2 SFDVKD. The V and J ends lost 7 bases and 5 bases, in that order; junction bases with no gene match: 9. This CDR3 reads CATSSPGQGTTGELFF. The CDR3 bases are TGTGCCACCAGCTCACCGGGACAGGGGACAACCGGGGAGCTGTTTTTT.

The chain recombines TRBV18 with TRBJ1-2, with D uncertain. Trimming removed 2 bases at V and 4 bases at J, with 8 bases between. The CDR3 is 13 amino acids. Germline V gene lookup returns CDR1 KGHSH and CDR2 LQKENI. The CDR3 sequence: CASSPTDSYGYTF. Here the CDR3 DNA reads TGTGCCAGCTCACCAACGGACTCCTATGGCTACACCTTC.

Here the CDR3 reads CASSYKDSFNQPQHF. The CDR3 DNA sequence: TGTGCCAGCAGTTACAAGGACAGCTTCAATCAGCCCCAGCATTTT. This chain uses TRBV6-6 with TRBJ1-5, with D perhaps matching TRBD1 (6 bases). This CDR3 spans 15 amino acids. Germline values: CDR1 MNHNY, CDR2 SVGAGI (reference sequence). The V and J ends lost 2 bases and 3 bases respectively, with 11 bases between them.

The rearrangement links TRBV9 to TRBJ1-5, with 10 positions matching TRBD1. Trimming removed 7 bases from V and 2 bases from J; junction bases left unmatched: 6. CDR3 length: 15 amino acids. CDR1 SGDLS and CDR2 YYNGEE come from the germline V gene. CDR3 sequence (DNA): TGTGCCAGCGGGACAGGGGATTGGGGCAATCAGCCCCAGCATTTT. This codes for CASGTGDWGNQPQHF.

The chain joins TRBV15 to TRBJ1-2, with unresolved D. The CDR3 runs to 14 residues. Germline CDR1 and CDR2: LNHNV and YYDKDF (reference sequence). The ends were cut back, 1 base at V and 7 bases at J, with 13 bases in the middle. Here the CDR3 DNA reads TGTGCCACCAGCAGAGCTACCTCGTTATTTGGCTACACCTTC. This codes for CATSRATSLFGYTF.

The chain joins TRBV15 to TRBJ1-5, with a weak D call TRBD1 (6 bases). V was cut by 3 bases and J by 0 bases, with 9 bases left in between. Germline V gives CDR1 LNHNV, CDR2 YYDKDF (reference sequence). The CDR3 covers 15 residues. The DNA for the CDR3 is TGTGCCACCAGCAGGGACAGAAATAGCAATCAGCCCCAGCATTTT. The encoded protein is CATSRDRNSNQPQHF.

The CDR3 coding sequence is TGTGCCACCCAGGCAGGGGCAGGGGCTTTTGGCTACACCTTC. Translating gives CATQAGAGAFGYTF. The chain carries TRBV10-3 and TRBJ1-2; possible D gene TRBD1, 6 bases. CDR1 is ENHRY and CDR2 is SYGVKD in the germline V gene. The germline V and J ends were trimmed by 10 bases and 7 bases, with 22 bases remaining between them. The CDR3 has 14 amino acids.

This chain connects TRBV11-2 to TRBJ1-6; D ambiguous. Trimming removed 2 bases from V and 4 bases from J, with 15 bases in between. CDR1 is SGHAT, CDR2 FQNNGV, per germline. CDR3 size: 17 residues. This CDR3 is CASSLLSGRPYNSPLHF. The DNA for the CDR3 is TGTGCCAGCAGCTTATTGAGCGGCAGACCTTATAATTCACCCCTCCACTTT. Using reference TRBV11-2 and TRBJ1-6 for the parts outside the CDR3, the full variable domain is EAGVAQSPRYKIIEKRQSVAFWCNPISGHATLYWYQQILGQGPKLLIQFQNNGVVDDSQLPKDRFSAERLKGVDSTLKIQPAKLEDSAVYLCASSLLSGRPYNSPLHFGNGTRLTVT.

This clone was recorded once. The rearrangement links TRBV15 to TRBJ2-5; 7 nucleotides match TRBD1. Trimming removed 1 base from V and 2 bases from J; junction bases left unmatched: 10. Germline CDR1 LNHNV, CDR2 YYDKDF (reference sequence). The CDR3 extends over 17 amino acids. The CDR3 loop is CATSRVLRGRGQETQYF. Here the CDR3 DNA reads TGTGCCACCAGCAGAGTGCTTAGAGGCAGGGGGCAAGAGACCCAGTACTTC.